Each of the 25 T cell receptor beta chains below was sequenced from the same sample in a study of yellow fever vaccine responses in identical twins (dated by TCRdb to 2017 to 2018). Libraries were made using RT-PCR. Sequencing relied on an Illumina HiSeq 2500. In-frame beta chains were kept once TCRdb had trimmed the public reads at Q25 with fastp and called clones with MiXCR. Entries are consolidated by CDR3 protein sequence, retaining the most common genes and DNA. For this sample the table gives 1,000 to 1,500 distinct CDR3 sequences, of which about nine tenths were detected only once. The top ten constitute 20% of the sample. Sequences were derived from T cells from blood (PBMCs), unsorted or a sorted subset (not recorded which), sampled before or after yellow fever vaccination (not recorded which). These TCRs come from a female donor who received the yellow fever vaccine.

The chain is built from TRBV2 and TRBJ2-3; 7 positions match TRBD1. The CDR3 totals 17 residues. V shed 1 base and J 4 bases; nucleotides not matched to a gene: 11. CDR1 is SNHLY, CDR2 FYNNEI, per germline. This CDR3 reads CASSEVLKGASSDTQYF. As DNA, the CDR3 is TGTGCCAGCAGTGAAGTTTTAAAGGGGGCGTCTTCAGATACGCAGTATTTT.

The CDR3 sequence is CASRLRGADTQYF. CDR3 in DNA: TGTGCCAGCAGATTGCGGGGGGCAGATACGCAGTATTTT. V and J are TRBV27 and TRBJ2-3; 8 nucleotides align to TRBD2. The CDR3 is made up of 13 amino acids. V lost 6 bases to trimming and J lost 4 bases; unmatched junction nucleotides: 3. The germline gives CDR1 MNHEY, CDR2 SMNVEV (reference sequence).

The rearrangement links TRBV30 to TRBJ2-1; D is possibly TRBD2 (5 bases). Germline lookup yields CDR1 GTSNPN and CDR2 SVGIG (reference sequence). Trimming cost V 4 bases and J 0 bases, with 13 bases left between them. This CDR3 comprises 15 residues. CDR3 sequence (DNA): TGTGCCTGGAACGGGGTCTCGGGCTCCTACAATGAGCAGTTCTTC. It yields the protein CAWNGVSGSYNEQFF.

The CDR3 here is CATSRTTGELFF. In DNA, the CDR3 is TGTGCCACCAGCAGGACCACCGGGGAGCTGTTTTTT. The J gene is TRBJ2-2, the V gene TRBV15, with D uncertain. The CDR3 runs to 12 residues. Looked up from germline, CDR1 is LNHNV and CDR2 is YYDKDF (reference sequence). Trimming cost V 3 bases and J 4 bases, with 3 bases left between them.

This clonotype was found once. The chain combines TRBV7-3 with TRBJ2-7, with a possible D match to TRBD2 (6 bases). The CDR3 is made up of 13 amino acids. Germline CDR1 is SGHTA and CDR2 is FQGTGA. V was cut by 1 base and J by 6 bases, with 10 bases left in between. This chain's CDR3 is CASSLRGEREQYF. As DNA, the CDR3 is TGTGCCAGCAGCTTAAGGGGGGAGCGCGAGCAGTACTTC.

V gene TRBV11-2 combines with J gene TRBJ1-5, with D unclear. Per germline, CDR1 SGHAT and CDR2 FQNNGV. The CDR3 consists of 13 residues. Trimming removed 1 base at V and 5 bases at J, with 6 bases between. The CDR3 protein is CASSLGPDQPQHF. DNA of the CDR3: TGTGCCAGCAGCTTAGGCCCCGATCAGCCCCAGCATTTT. The full variable domain, rest sourced from reference TRBV11-2 and TRBJ1-5, is EAGVAQSPRYKIIEKRQSVAFWCNPISGHATLYWYQQILGQGPKLLIQFQNNGVVDDSQLPKDRFSAERLKGVDSTLKIQPAKLEDSAVYLCASSLGPDQPQHFGDGTRLSIL.

The rearrangement links TRBV20-1 to TRBJ2-3; 10 positions agree with TRBD2. Germline assignment: CDR1 DFQATT and CDR2 SNEGSKA (reference sequence). The junction had 6 bases not matched to a gene; V was cut back by 4 bases and J by 2 bases. The CDR3 sequence is 15 residues long. As DNA, the CDR3 is TGCAGTGCTACTATAGCGGGAGGACCCACAGATACGCAGTATTTT. Protein product: CSATIAGGPTDTQYF.

The chain links TRBV29-1 to TRBJ1-5, with unresolved D. Germline values: CDR1 SQVTM, CDR2 ANQGSEA. The CDR3 contains 13 residues. Trimming removed 4 bases at V and 0 bases at J, with 7 bases between. CDR3 nucleotides: TGCAGCGTTGCAGTTGCTAGCAATCAGCCCCAGCATTTT. Translation: CSVAVASNQPQHF.

The genes are TRBV5-1 and TRBJ2-1; D gene ambiguous. Germline CDR1 is SGHRS and CDR2 is YFSETQ. Trimming pared 0 bases from V and 4 bases from J, leaving 8 bases between. The length of the CDR3 is 14 residues. CDR3 sequence: CASSLVSVYNEQFF. Written as DNA, the CDR3 is TGCGCCAGCAGCTTGGTTAGTGTTTACAATGAGCAGTTCTTC.

The chain joins TRBV2 to TRBJ2-1; D ambiguous. This CDR3 comprises 14 residues. The V end lost 11 bases, the J end lost 0 bases, and 14 bases lay between the germline ends. Germline CDR1 and CDR2: SNHLY and FYNNEI. The CDR3 bases are TGTGCCGGAAGTGGCGGATTCTCCTACAATGAGCAGTTCTTC. Amino acid sequence: CAGSGGFSYNEQFF.

The chain links TRBV6-1 to TRBJ1-5; TRBD1 matches at 8 bases. This CDR3 has 15 residues. CDR1 is MNHNS, CDR2 SASEGT, per germline. Trimming removed 5 bases from V and 2 bases from J; junction bases left unmatched: 5. The CDR3 protein is CASSSSGGGNQPQHF. DNA of the CDR3: TGTGCCAGCAGTAGCTCAGGGGGCGGCAATCAGCCCCAGCATTTT.

V gene TRBV5-1 combines with J gene TRBJ1-4; D not resolved. The V and J ends lost 5 bases and 6 bases respectively, with 17 bases between them. The CDR3 consists of 15 residues. Germline V gives CDR1 SGHRS, CDR2 YFSETQ. This CDR3 is CASRSDGRRDEKLFF. The CDR3 DNA reads as TGCGCCAGCAGGTCGGACGGTAGGAGGGATGAAAAACTGTTTTTT.

This clonotype came up a few times. The chain carries TRBV4-2 and TRBJ1-2; D is perhaps TRBD1 (5 bases). Trimming took 0 bases from V and 4 from J, leaving 15 bases between them. CDR3 length: 16 residues. The V gene's germline CDR1 is LGHNA and CDR2 YNFKEQ. The CDR3 sequence: CASSQDPSEGTYGYTF. DNA of the CDR3: TGTGCCAGCAGCCAAGATCCCTCGGAGGGGACCTATGGCTACACCTTC.

The genes are TRBV3-1 and TRBJ1-2, with TRBD1 identical over 10 bases. V shed 3 bases, J shed 4 bases, and the junction held 5 bases outside the gene matches. Germline V lookup: CDR1 LGHDT, CDR2 YNNKEL (reference sequence). The CDR3 is made up of 15 amino acids. CDR3 loop: CASSQRTGGSYGYTF. As DNA, the CDR3 is TGTGCCAGCAGCCAGAGGACAGGGGGTTCCTATGGCTACACCTTC.

The chain is built from TRBV27 and TRBJ1-2; D not certain. Trimming pared 1 base from V and 5 bases from J, leaving 8 bases between. The germline V gene encodes CDR1 MNHEY and CDR2 SMNVEV (reference sequence). The CDR3 has 13 amino acids. CDR3 sequence (DNA): TGTGCCAGCAGTTTATTAACTGTTTATGGCTACACCTTC. Encoded protein: CASSLLTVYGYTF.

The chain joins TRBV15 to TRBJ1-2; D not certain. CDR3 length: 14 amino acids. Germline V gene lookup returns CDR1 LNHNV and CDR2 YYDKDF (reference sequence). V lost 0 bases and J lost 3, with 8 bases in between. The CDR3: CATSRDKVDYGYTF. The CDR3 DNA is TGTGCCACCAGCAGAGATAAAGTAGACTATGGCTACACCTTC.

The chain recombines TRBV6-2 or TRBV6-3 with TRBJ2-3; D is perhaps TRBD2 (6 bases). CDR3 length: 14 amino acids. The V end lost 6 bases, the J end lost 7 bases, and 17 bases lay between the germline ends. Germline V lookup: CDR1 MNHEY, CDR2 SVGEGT. The CDR3: CASRGGLLENTQYF. The CDR3 DNA follows: TGTGCCAGCAGGGGGGGACTCCTCGAGAATACGCAGTATTTT.

The V call is TRBV29-1, the J call TRBJ2-3; tentative D call: TRBD2 (5 bases). This CDR3 comprises 11 residues. In germline, CDR1 is SQVTM, CDR2 ANQGSEA. CDR3 coding DNA: TGCAGAGCCGGGAACACAGATACGCAGTATTTT. It specifies CRAGNTDTQYF.

The chain is built from TRBV11-3 and TRBJ1-5, with TRBD1 identical over 8 bases. J was trimmed by 2 bases and V by 5 bases; bases with no gene match: 8. The germline V gene has CDR1 SGHNT and CDR2 YENEEA. The CDR3 is 16 amino acids. CDR3 bases: TGTGCCAGCAGCGCCGACGACAGGGGAGGCAATCAGCCCCAGCATTTT. Amino acid sequence: CASSADDRGGNQPQHF.

The genes are TRBV9 and TRBJ2-7; D uncertain. The germline gives CDR1 SGDLS, CDR2 YYNGEE. V dropped 2 bases and J dropped 0 bases, with 9 bases sitting between them. The CDR3 loop spans 14 amino acids. CDR3 sequence reads: CASSVDPLSYEQYF. The DNA for the CDR3 is TGTGCCAGCAGCGTGGACCCCCTCTCCTACGAGCAGTACTTC.

This chain uses TRBV4-1 with TRBJ1-6, with D unclear. The CDR3 runs to 15 residues. V was clipped by 1 base and J by 3 bases, with 7 bases between them. The germline V gene encodes CDR1 MGHRA and CDR2 YSYEKL. CDR3 in amino acids: CASSQALVYNSPLHF. In DNA form, the CDR3 reads TGCGCCAGCAGCCAAGCTCTCGTCTATAATTCACCCCTCCACTTT.

The chain combines TRBV29-1 with TRBJ2-1; unclear D gene. This CDR3 is built from 14 residues. In germline, CDR1 is SQVTM, CDR2 ANQGSEA. V lost 2 bases and J lost 7, with 15 bases in between. The CDR3 region has the DNA TGCAGCGTTGAAAGGTGGGAAAAGGATAATGAGCAGTTCTTC. Amino acids: CSVERWEKDNEQFF.

The chain recombines TRBV28 with TRBJ2-7; D gene uncertain. The germline gives CDR1 MDHEN, CDR2 SYDVKM. The CDR3 spans 11 residues. The ends were cut back, 6 bases at V and 4 bases at J, with 7 bases in the middle. The CDR3 is CASSFSYEQYF. CDR3 in DNA: TGTGCCAGCAGCTTCTCTTACGAGCAGTACTTC.

The CDR3 region is CASSQGADYGYTF. The DNA for the CDR3 is TGTGCCAGCAGCCAAGGAGCTGACTATGGCTACACCTTC. The V gene is TRBV3-1, the J gene TRBJ1-2; D gene uncertain. The CDR3 sequence is 13 residues long. Germline CDR1 reads LGHDT; CDR2 reads YNNKEL (reference sequence). Between the trimmed V and J ends, which lost 1 base and 3 bases, there was a span of 6 bases.

V and J are TRBV11-2 and TRBJ1-6, with D perhaps matching TRBD1 (6 bases). Germline lookup yields CDR1 SGHAT and CDR2 FQNNGV. This CDR3 has 14 residues. V shed 5 bases and J shed 7 bases, with 12 bases lying between them. The CDR3 nucleotides are TGTGCCAGCAGCCCCAGGGGCAGGAATTCACCCCTCCACTTT. Residues: CASSPRGRNSPLHF.